The T cell receptor beta chain described here comes from a study of blood T cell repertoires in COVID-19. Participants were placed into cohorts based on the clinical history they reported. The method was immunoSEQ multiplex PCR; TCRdb's version includes in-frame clones alone and lacks a portion of them. The sample shows 180,000 or so clones, about four fifths of them seen only once. Germline trimming cut 4 bases from V and 0 bases from J; bases unmatched to any gene: 6. Per germline, CDR1 SGHDN and CDR2 FVKESK. The length of the CDR3 is 17 residues. V gene TRBV14 combines with J gene TRBJ1-6; 7 positions agree with TRBD1. This receptor was identified in a middle-aged man who had recovered from COVID-19. Sample: PBMCs or T cells enriched from blood (not recorded which). The CDR3 DNA reads TGTGCCAGCAGCCGCCCGGGGGACAGCTCCTATAATTCACCCCTCCACTTT. This translates into CASSRPGDSSYNSPLHF.